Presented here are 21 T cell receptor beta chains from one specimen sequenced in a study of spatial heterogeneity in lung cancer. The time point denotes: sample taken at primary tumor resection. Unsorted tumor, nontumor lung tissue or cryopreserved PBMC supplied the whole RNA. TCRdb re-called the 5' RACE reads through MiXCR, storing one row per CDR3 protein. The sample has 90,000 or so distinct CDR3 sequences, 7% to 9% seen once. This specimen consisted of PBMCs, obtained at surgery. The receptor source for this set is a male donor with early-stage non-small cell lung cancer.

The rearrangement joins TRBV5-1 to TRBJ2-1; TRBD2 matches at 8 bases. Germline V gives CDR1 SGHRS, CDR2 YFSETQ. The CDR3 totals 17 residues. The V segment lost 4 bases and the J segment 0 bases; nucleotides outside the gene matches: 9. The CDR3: CASSPNKRGSSYNEQFF. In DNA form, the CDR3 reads TGCGCCAGCAGCCCGAACAAGCGGGGGAGCTCCTACAATGAGCAGTTCTTC. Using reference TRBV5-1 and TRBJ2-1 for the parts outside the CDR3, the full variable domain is KAGVTQTPRYLIKTRGQQVTLSCSPISGHRSVSWYQQTPGQGLQFLFEYFSETQRNKGNFPGRFSGRQFSNSRSEMNVSTLELGDSALYLCASSPNKRGSSYNEQFFGPGTRLTVL.

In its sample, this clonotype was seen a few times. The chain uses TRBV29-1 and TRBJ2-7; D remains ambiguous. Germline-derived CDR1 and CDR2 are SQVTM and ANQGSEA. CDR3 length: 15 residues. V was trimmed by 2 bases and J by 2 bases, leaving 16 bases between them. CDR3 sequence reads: CSVESRVTFPYEQYF. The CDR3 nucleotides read TGCAGCGTTGAATCCCGAGTCACGTTTCCCTACGAGCAGTACTTC.

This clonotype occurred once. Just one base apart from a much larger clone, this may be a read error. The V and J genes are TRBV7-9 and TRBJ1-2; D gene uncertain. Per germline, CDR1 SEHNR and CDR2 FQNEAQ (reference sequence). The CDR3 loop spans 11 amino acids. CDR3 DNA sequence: TGTGCCGGCAGCTCCAACTATGGCTACACCTTC. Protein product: CAGSSNYGYTF.

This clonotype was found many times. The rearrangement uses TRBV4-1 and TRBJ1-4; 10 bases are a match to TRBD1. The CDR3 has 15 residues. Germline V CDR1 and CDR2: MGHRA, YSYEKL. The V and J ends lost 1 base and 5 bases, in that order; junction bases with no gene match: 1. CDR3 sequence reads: CASSQGDRGNEKLFF. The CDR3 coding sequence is TGCGCCAGCAGCCAAGGGGACAGGGGAAATGAAAAACTGTTTTTT.

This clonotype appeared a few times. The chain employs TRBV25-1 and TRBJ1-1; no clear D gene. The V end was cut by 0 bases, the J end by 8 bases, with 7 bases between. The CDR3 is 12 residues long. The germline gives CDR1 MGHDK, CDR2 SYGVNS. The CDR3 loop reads CASSEYEGEAFF. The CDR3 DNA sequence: TGTGCCAGCAGTGAATATGAAGGGGAAGCTTTCTTT.

The CDR3 loop is CASSRREGEKLFF. The CDR3 DNA is TGTGCCAGCAGTCGCAGGGAGGGAGAAAAACTGTTTTTT. This chain uses TRBV2 with TRBJ1-4, with D possibly being TRBD1 (5 bases). The CDR3 is 13 amino acids. Trimming left V 5 bases short and J 8 bases short, with 12 bases between. Per the germline V gene, CDR1 is SNHLY and CDR2 is FYNNEI.

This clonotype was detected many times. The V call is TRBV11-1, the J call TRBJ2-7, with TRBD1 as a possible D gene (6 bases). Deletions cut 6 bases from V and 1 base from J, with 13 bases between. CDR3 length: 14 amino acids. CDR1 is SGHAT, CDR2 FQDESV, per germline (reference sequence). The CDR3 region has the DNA TGTGCCAGCAGTCCTAGACAGGATTCCTACGAGCAGTACTTC. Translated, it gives CASSPRQDSYEQYF.

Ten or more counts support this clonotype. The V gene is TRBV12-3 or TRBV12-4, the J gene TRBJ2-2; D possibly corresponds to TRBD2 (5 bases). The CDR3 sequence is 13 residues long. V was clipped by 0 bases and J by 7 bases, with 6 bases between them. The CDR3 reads CASSLARVGELFF. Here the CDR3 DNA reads TGTGCCAGCAGTTTAGCGCGGGTCGGGGAGCTGTTTTTT.

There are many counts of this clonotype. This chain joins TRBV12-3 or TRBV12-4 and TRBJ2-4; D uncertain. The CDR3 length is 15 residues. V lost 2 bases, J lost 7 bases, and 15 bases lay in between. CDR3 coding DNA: TGTGCCAGCAGTTTAAAGGCTTCGGATGTGAACATTCAGTACTTC. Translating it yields CASSLKASDVNIQYF.

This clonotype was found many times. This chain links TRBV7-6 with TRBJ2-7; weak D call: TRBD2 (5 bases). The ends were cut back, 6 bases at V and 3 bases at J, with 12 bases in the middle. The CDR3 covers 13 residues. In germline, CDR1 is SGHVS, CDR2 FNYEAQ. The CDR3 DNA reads TGTGCCAGCAGTTTTTATCGGGACTACGAGCAGTACTTC. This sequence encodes CASSFYRDYEQYF.

The CDR3 coding sequence is TGTGCCAGCATCGACCGCCCCCGAGAGACCCAGTACTTC. This codes for CASIDRPRETQYF. The chain couples TRBV6-1 to TRBJ2-5; D unresolved. V was shortened by 7 bases and J by 4 bases, with 13 bases between the two germline ends. This CDR3 contains 13 residues. CDR1 and CDR2 (germline): MNHNS, SASEGT.

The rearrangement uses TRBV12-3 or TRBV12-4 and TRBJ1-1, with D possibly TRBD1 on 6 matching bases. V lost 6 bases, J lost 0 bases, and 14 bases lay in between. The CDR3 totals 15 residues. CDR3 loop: CASSPGELLNTEAFF. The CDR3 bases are TGTGCCAGCAGCCCAGGGGAACTTCTGAACACTGAAGCTTTCTTT.

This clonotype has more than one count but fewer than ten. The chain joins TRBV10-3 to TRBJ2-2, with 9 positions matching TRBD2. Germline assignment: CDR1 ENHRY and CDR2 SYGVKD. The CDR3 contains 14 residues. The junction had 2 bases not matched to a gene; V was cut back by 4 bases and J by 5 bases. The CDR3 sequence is CAISGSGRTGELFF. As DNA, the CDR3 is TGTGCCATCAGTGGGAGCGGGAGGACCGGGGAGCTGTTTTTT.

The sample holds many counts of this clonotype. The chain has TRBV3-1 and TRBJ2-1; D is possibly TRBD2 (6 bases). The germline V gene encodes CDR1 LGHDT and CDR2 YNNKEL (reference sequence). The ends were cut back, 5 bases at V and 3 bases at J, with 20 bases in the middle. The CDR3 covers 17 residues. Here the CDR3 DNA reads TGTGCCAGCAGCTCTGAAGGAGGGCCGACCTACTACAATGAGCAGTTCTTC. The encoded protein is CASSSEGGPTYYNEQFF.

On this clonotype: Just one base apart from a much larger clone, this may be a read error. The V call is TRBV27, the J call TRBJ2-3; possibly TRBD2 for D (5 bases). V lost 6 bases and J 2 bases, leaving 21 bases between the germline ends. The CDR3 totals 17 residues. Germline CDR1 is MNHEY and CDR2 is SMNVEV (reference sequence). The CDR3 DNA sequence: TGTGCCAGCAGCTCATTTATGGGAGTACACCCCACAGATACGCAGTATTTT. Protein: CASSSFMGVHPTDTQYF.

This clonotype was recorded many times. In DNA form, the CDR3 reads TGTGCCAGCAGCCTGGCCACAGATACGCAGTATTTT. It yields the protein CASSLATDTQYF. The chain combines TRBV7-2 with TRBJ2-3, with D unresolved. The CDR3 length is 12 residues. V gave up 5 bases and J gave up 2 bases, with 5 bases separating them. In germline, CDR1 is SGHTA, CDR2 FQGNSA.

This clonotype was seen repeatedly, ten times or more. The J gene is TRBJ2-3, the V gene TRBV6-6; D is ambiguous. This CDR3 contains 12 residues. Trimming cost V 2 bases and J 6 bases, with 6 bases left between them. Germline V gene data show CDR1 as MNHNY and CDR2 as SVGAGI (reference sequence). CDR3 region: CASSYATDTQYF. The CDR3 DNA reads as TGTGCCAGCAGTTACGCAACGGATACGCAGTATTTT.

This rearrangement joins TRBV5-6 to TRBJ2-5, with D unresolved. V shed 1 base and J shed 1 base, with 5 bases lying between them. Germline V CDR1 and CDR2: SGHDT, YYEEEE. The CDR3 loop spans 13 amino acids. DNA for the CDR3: TGTGCCAGCAGCTTGTTCATCCAAGAGACCCAGTACTTC. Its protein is CASSLFIQETQYF.

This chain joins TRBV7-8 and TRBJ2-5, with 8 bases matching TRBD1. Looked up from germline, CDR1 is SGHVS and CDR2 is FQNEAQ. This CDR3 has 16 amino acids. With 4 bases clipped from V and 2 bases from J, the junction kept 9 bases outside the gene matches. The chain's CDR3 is CASSSRGGQGQETQYF. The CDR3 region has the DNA TGTGCCAGCAGCTCCCGGGGCGGACAGGGTCAAGAGACCCAGTACTTC.

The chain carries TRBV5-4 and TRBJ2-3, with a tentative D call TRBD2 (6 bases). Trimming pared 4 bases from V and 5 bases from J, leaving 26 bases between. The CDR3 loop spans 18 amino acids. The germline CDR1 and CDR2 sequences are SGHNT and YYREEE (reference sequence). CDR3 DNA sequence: TGTGCCAGCAGCGTCCCCGGGACTGTCATACTCGGGATAGATACGCAGTATTTT. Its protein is CASSVPGTVILGIDTQYF.

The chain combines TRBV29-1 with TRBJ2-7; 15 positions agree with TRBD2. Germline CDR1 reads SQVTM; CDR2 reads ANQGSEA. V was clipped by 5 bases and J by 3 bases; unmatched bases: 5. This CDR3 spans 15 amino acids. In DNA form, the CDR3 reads TGCAGCGTTATGGGACTAGCGGGAGGTGGCTACGAGCAGTACTTC. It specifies CSVMGLAGGGYEQYF.